This TCR beta chain is from a study of spatial heterogeneity in lung cancer. Study overall: Researchers sequenced follow-up PBMC samples if they had them, and these came a median of approximately 2 years after resection.

V lost 5 bases to trimming and J lost 2 bases; unmatched junction nucleotides: 19. The CDR3 extends over 20 amino acids. CDR1 SGHTA and CDR2 FQGNSA come from the germline V gene. Time point meaning: blood at routine non-recurrence follow-up after resection. The sequenced material consisted of unsorted whole RNA from tumor, nontumor lung or frozen PBMC. A single record per CDR3 protein comes from TCRdb applying MiXCR to the 5' RACE reads. The repertoire holds nearly 95,000 distinct CDR3 sequences, roughly a fifth seen once, with around a fifth in the top ten. The rearrangement links TRBV7-2 to TRBJ2-1; TRBD1 matches 9 bases. The sequenced sample was PBMCs, obtained at follow-up. The clonotype originates from a male donor with early-stage non-small cell lung cancer. The CDR3 region is CASSPPRDRVGPGAYNEQFF. CDR3 bases: TGTGCCAGCAGCCCCCCGCGGGACAGGGTGGGCCCGGGGGCCTACAATGAGCAGTTCTTC. Full variable domain (outside the CDR3, taken from reference TRBV7-2 and TRBJ2-1): GAGVSQSPSNKVTEKGKDVELRCDPISGHTALYWYRQSLGQGLEFLIYFQGNSAPDKSGLPSDRFSAERTGGSVSTLTIQRTQQEDSAVYLCASSPPRDRVGPGAYNEQFFGPGTRLTVL.